This T cell receptor (beta chain) comes out of a study of control samples from healthy donors and cancer patients (dated by TCRdb to 2018 to 2021). The protocol used for the library was the immunoSEQ multiplex PCR assay. TCRdb took over this immuneACCESS table, retaining in-frame rearrangements with V and J assigned. Such tables are incomplete; in checked studies, under half of the missing clones stem from an unresolved V gene, and the remainder is unexplained. This sample comprises around 100,000 clones, around 89% of them detected only once. Approximately 19% of the sample is taken by the ten largest. V has 2 bases trimmed and J has 7 bases trimmed; junction bases matching no gene number 10. CDR1 and CDR2, looked up from the germline V gene (reference sequence), are SGHNT and YYREEE. From the cysteine through the phenylalanine, the CDR3 covers 15 amino acids. Left in the record is the CDR3 DNA by itself, 45 bases read in frame from the first base.

In regard to this clone: Its antigen target is currently unknown. No base quality information exists; no much larger clone differs at one position.

Sequencing input: PBMCs. The sequence was obtained from a man in his fifties or sixties with lung cancer. The chain is made from TRBV5-4 and TRBJ2-3, and 7 junction bases match TRBD2. This receptor carries the CDR3 CASSFSGLSTYTQYF. The DNA sequence is given as TGTGCCAGCAGCTTTTCGGGACTATCGACATATACGCAGTATTTT. Full variable domain (CDR3 extended with the reference TRBV5-4 and TRBJ2-3 proteins): ETGVTQSPTHLIKTRGQQVTLRCSSQSGHNTVSWYQQALGQGPQFIFQYYREEENGRGNFPPRFSGLQFPNYSSELNVNALELDDSALYLCASSFSGLSTYTQYFGPGTRLTVL.